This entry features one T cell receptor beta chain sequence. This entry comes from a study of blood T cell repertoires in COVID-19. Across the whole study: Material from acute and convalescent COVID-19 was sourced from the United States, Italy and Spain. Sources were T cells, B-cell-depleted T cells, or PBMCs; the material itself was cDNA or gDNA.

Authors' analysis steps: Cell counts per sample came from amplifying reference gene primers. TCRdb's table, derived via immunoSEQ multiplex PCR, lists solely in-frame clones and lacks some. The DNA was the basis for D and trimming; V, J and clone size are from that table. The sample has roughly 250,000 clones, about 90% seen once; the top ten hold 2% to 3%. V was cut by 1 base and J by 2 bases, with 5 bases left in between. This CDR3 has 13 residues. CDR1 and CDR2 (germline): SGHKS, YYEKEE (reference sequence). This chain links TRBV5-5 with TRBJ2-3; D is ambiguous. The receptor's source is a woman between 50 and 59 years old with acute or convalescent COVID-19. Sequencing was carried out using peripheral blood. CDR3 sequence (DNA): TGTGCCAGCAGCTTGCGTTACACAGATACGCAGTATTTT. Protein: CASSLRYTDTQYF. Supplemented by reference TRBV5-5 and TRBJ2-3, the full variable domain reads DAGVTQSPTHLIKTRGQQVTLRCSPISGHKSVSWYQQVLGQGPQFIFQYYEKEERGRGNFPDRFSARQFPNYSSELNVNALLLGDSALYLCASSLRYTDTQYFGPGTRLTVL.